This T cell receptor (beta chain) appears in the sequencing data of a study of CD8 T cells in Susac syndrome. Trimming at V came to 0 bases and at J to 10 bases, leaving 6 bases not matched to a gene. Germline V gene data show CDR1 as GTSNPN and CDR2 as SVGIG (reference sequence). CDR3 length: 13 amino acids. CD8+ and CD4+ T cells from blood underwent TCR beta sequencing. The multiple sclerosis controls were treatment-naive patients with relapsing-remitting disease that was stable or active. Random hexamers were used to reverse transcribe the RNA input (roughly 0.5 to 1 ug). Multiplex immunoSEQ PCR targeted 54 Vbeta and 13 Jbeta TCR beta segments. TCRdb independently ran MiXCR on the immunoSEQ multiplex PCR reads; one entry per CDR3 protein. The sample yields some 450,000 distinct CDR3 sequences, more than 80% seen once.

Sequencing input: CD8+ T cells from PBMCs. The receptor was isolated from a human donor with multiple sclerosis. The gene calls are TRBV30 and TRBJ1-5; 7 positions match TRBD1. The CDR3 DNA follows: TGTGCCTGGAGTGTAACAGGGGAGGGACCCCAGCATTTT. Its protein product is CAWSVTGEGPQHF.